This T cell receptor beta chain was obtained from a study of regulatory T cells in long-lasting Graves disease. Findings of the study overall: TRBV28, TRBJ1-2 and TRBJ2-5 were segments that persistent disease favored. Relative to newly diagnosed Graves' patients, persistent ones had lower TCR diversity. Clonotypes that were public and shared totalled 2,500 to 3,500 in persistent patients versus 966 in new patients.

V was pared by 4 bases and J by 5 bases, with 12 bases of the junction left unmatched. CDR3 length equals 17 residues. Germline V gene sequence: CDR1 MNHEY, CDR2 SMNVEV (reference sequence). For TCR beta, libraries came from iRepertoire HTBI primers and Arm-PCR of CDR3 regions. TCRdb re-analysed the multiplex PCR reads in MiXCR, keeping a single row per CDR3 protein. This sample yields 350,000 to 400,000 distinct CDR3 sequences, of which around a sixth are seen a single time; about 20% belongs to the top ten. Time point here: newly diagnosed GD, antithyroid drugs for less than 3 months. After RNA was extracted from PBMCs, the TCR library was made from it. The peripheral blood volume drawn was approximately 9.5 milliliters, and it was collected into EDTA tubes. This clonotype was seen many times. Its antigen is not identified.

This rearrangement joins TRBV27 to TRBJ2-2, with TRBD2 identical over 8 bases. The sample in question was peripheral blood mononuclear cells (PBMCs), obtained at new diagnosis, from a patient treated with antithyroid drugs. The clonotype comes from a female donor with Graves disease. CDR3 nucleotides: TGTGCCAGCAGTTCCCCCGGCATAGCGGGGAGGACCGGGGAGCTGTTTTTT. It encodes CASSSPGIAGRTGELFF.